These 2 T cell receptor beta chains came from one sample sequenced in a study of Graves' ophthalmopathy and Graves' hyperthyroidism. Researchers took RNA transcripts and amplified TCR beta CDR3 regions from them. First-round RT-PCR with HTBI primers preceded a second-round multiplex PCR. TCRdb called the multiplex PCR reads again in MiXCR, with one record for every CDR3 protein. The sample records 650,000 to 900,000 distinct CDR3 sequences, 40% being singletons. Sequenced sample: peripheral blood. The source of these receptors is an adult man with Graves' ophthalmopathy.

The V and J genes are TRBV9 and TRBJ1-1; 12 nucleotides line up with TRBD1. This CDR3 is built from 16 residues. V lost 3 bases and J lost 1; bases outside the gene matches: 4. Looked up from germline, CDR1 is SGDLS and CDR2 is YYNGEE. The CDR3 here is CASSGGTGGENTEAFF. As DNA, the CDR3 is TGTGCCAGCAGCGGAGGGACAGGGGGCGAGAACACTGAAGCTTTCTTT.

This clonotype was seen at least ten times. The V call is TRBV2, the J call TRBJ1-5; D is unclear. CDR3 size: 11 residues. Germline V CDR1 and CDR2: SNHLY, FYNNEI. The V end lost 4 bases, the J end lost 6 bases, and 4 bases lay between the germline ends. In DNA, the CDR3 is TGTGCCAGCAGTGGCGGTCAGCCCCAGCATTTT. Translating it yields CASSGGQPQHF. Filled out from reference TRBV2 and TRBJ1-5, the complete variable domain reads EPEVTQTPSHQVTQMGQEVILRCVPISNHLYFYWYRQILGQKVEFLVSFYNNEISEKSEIFDDQFSVERPDGSNFTLKIRSTKLEDSAMYFCASSGGQPQHFGDGTRLSIL.